Each of the 21 T cell receptor beta chains below was sequenced from the same sample in a study of shared T cell receptors in the human thymus. Measured with immunoSEQ multiplex PCR; TCRdb has only the in-frame clones, and not every one. The sample lists about 400,000 clones; 85% to 95% were seen once. Sequencing used thymocytes. These TCRs come from a human donor.

The J gene is TRBJ2-7, the V gene TRBV27, with 8 positions matching TRBD2. The V gene end was trimmed by 5 bases and the J gene end by 5 bases; junction bases not matched to a gene: 14. There are 16 residues in the CDR3. Germline V lookup: CDR1 MNHEY, CDR2 SMNVEV (reference sequence). CDR3 nucleotides: TGTGCCAGCAGTCCCCGGGGGGGGGCGAATTGCAACGAGCAGTACTTC. As protein: CASSPRGGANCNEQYF.

This chain uses TRBV5-5 with TRBJ1-3, with 8 bases that match TRBD1. CDR1 is SGHKS and CDR2 is YYEKEE in the germline V gene (reference sequence). The CDR3 totals 17 residues. With 6 bases clipped from V and 5 bases from J, the junction kept 16 bases outside the gene matches. The CDR3 DNA reads as TGTGCCAGCAATTGGACAGGGATCGACGCGGGACGAAACACCATATATTTT. This gives the protein CASNWTGIDAGRNTIYF.

This rearrangement joins TRBV27 to TRBJ2-6; 10 nucleotides match TRBD1. The CDR3 extends over 19 amino acids. From germline, CDR1 is MNHEY and CDR2 SMNVEV (reference sequence). V lost 8 bases and J lost 0; bases outside the gene matches: 13. The chain's CDR3 is CASRRSGTGVGSGANVLTF. DNA of the CDR3: TGTGCCAGCCGGCGCTCCGGGACAGGGGTTGGCTCTGGGGCCAACGTCCTGACTTTC.

The chain uses TRBV6-1 and TRBJ1-6, with a weak D call TRBD1 (5 bases). The ends were cut back, 0 bases at V and 11 bases at J, with 17 bases in the middle. This CDR3 has 16 residues. CDR1 MNHNS and CDR2 SASEGT come from the germline V gene. This CDR3 reads CASSEALDRLWTPLHF. The CDR3 nucleotides read TGTGCCAGCAGTGAAGCGCTTGACAGACTATGGACACCCCTCCACTTT.

This chain uses TRBV7-8 with TRBJ1-1, with D maybe TRBD1 (6 bases). Trimming removed 5 bases at V and 6 bases at J, with 16 bases between. The germline CDR1 and CDR2 sequences are SGHVS and FQNEAQ. The length of the CDR3 is 14 residues. The DNA of the CDR3 is TGTGCCAGCAGCCCCCTGGGGGGGGCGCCTGAAGCTTTCTTT. Encoded protein: CASSPLGGAPEAFF.

This chain connects TRBV28 to TRBJ2-5; 7 bases are shared with TRBD1. Germline lookup yields CDR1 MDHEN and CDR2 SYDVKM. The CDR3 is made up of 16 amino acids. With 5 bases clipped from V and 3 bases from J, the junction kept 12 bases outside the gene matches. The chain's CDR3 is CASSGPRGTVKETQYF. For the CDR3, the DNA is TGTGCCAGCAGTGGCCCGAGAGGGACAGTAAAAGAGACCCAGTACTTC.

A few counts support this clone. This chain joins TRBV2 and TRBJ1-1; D might be TRBD1 (6 bases). V was pared by 6 bases and J by 1 base, with 6 bases between. This CDR3 is built from 12 residues. CDR1 SNHLY and CDR2 FYNNEI come from the germline V gene. Written as DNA, the CDR3 is TGTGCCAGCAGACAGGGGAACACTGAAGCTTTCTTT. It codes for CASRQGNTEAFF.

This clone was recorded only once. The chain uses TRBV6-5 and TRBJ2-3; D gene ambiguous. From germline, CDR1 is MNHEY and CDR2 SVGAGI. The CDR3 is made up of 9 amino acids. V was pared by 6 bases and J by 9 bases, with 4 bases between. CDR3 bases: TGTGCCAGCAGCGACACGCAGTATTTT. Its translation is CASSDTQYF.

This chain uses TRBV2 with TRBJ2-3; D unclear. The V end was cut by 5 bases, the J end by 1 base, with 16 bases between. There are 16 residues in the CDR3. The germline V gene has CDR1 SNHLY and CDR2 FYNNEI. The CDR3, as DNA: TGTGCCAGCAGTCCTCTTAGACTCCCCCGCACAGATACGCAGTATTTT. Its translation is CASSPLRLPRTDTQYF.

The chain employs TRBV6-1 and TRBJ2-4; 9 bases align to TRBD1. V gave up 1 base and J gave up 2 bases; unmatched junction bases: 6. This CDR3 has 17 residues. Germline CDR1 and CDR2: MNHNS and SASEGT. CDR3 DNA: TGTGCCAGCAGTGAAGAGGGGACAGGGTTCCCCAAAAACATTCAGTACTTC. It specifies CASSEEGTGFPKNIQYF.

The chain employs TRBV28 and TRBJ1-5; weak D call: TRBD1 (5 bases). This CDR3 is 16 amino acids long. The germline gives CDR1 MDHEN, CDR2 SYDVKM. V was pared by 2 bases and J by 2 bases, with 13 bases between. As DNA, the CDR3 is TGTGCCAGCAGTTTACCGGACAACGATGGCAATCAGCCCCAGCATTTT. Encoded protein: CASSLPDNDGNQPQHF.

The chain uses TRBV28 and TRBJ2-7; weak D call: TRBD1 (5 bases). Per germline, CDR1 MDHEN and CDR2 SYDVKM. The CDR3 consists of 15 residues. Trimming pared 5 bases from V and 3 bases from J, leaving 17 bases between. Here the CDR3 DNA reads TGTGCCAGCAGTCGCACCAGGGAATTTAGCTACGAGCAGTACTTC. Amino acid sequence: CASSRTREFSYEQYF.

The chain combines TRBV7-9 with TRBJ2-5, with 14 bases matching TRBD2. The CDR3 runs to 18 residues. Germline CDR1 is SEHNR and CDR2 is FQNEAQ (reference sequence). The V gene end was trimmed by 3 bases and the J gene end by 3 bases; junction bases not matched to a gene: 9. CDR3 protein: CASSLQGLAGESEETQYF. The CDR3, as DNA: TGTGCCAGCAGCTTGCAGGGACTAGCGGGAGAATCGGAAGAGACCCAGTACTTC.

V usage is TRBV18 and J usage is TRBJ1-2, with 7 bases lining up with TRBD1. The CDR3 runs 14 residues. Trimming cost V 6 bases and J 6 bases; bases outside gene matches: 10. The germline V gene has CDR1 KGHSH and CDR2 LQKENI. CDR3 sequence (DNA): TGTGCCAGCTCGATTCTACAGGGGATCGATGGCTACACCTTC. Translated, it gives CASSILQGIDGYTF.

This chain connects TRBV27 to TRBJ1-2; D is possibly TRBD1 (5 bases). Germline lookup yields CDR1 MNHEY and CDR2 SMNVEV (reference sequence). V dropped 2 bases and J dropped 7 bases, with 20 bases sitting between them. CDR3 size: 16 residues. CDR3 in DNA: TGTGCCAGCAGTTTACTCCAGGGTCCAAAACGAGGTGGCTACACCTTC. Its protein is CASSLLQGPKRGGYTF.

CDR3: CAWSVPGVSRAPQHF. DNA for the CDR3: TGTGCCTGGAGTGTACCCGGGGTTTCCCGCGCCCCCCAGCATTTT. The V gene is TRBV30, the J gene TRBJ1-5, with unresolved D. There are 15 residues in the CDR3. V was pared by 0 bases and J by 10 bases, with 19 bases between. CDR1 is GTSNPN and CDR2 is SVGIG in the germline V gene (reference sequence). Drawing the rest from reference TRBV30 and TRBJ1-5, the complete variable domain is SQTIHQWPATLVQPVGSPLSLECTVEGTSNPNLYWYRQAAGRGLQLLFYSVGIGQISSEVPQNLSASRPQDRQFILSSKKLLLSDSGFYLCAWSVPGVSRAPQHFGDGTRLSIL.

The V gene is TRBV28, the J gene TRBJ2-7; D not resolved. Germline CDR1 is MDHEN and CDR2 is SYDVKM. CDR3 size: 15 residues. V gave up 4 bases and J gave up 5 bases, with 18 bases separating them. The CDR3 spells CASSSPFTHGDEQYF. CDR3 coding DNA: TGTGCCAGCAGTTCCCCCTTTACCCACGGCGACGAGCAGTACTTC.

This CDR3 reads CASSYQSPPNYGYTF. The CDR3 region has the DNA TGTGCCAGCAGTTACCAGTCGCCCCCTAACTATGGCTACACCTTC. V gene TRBV6-5 combines with J gene TRBJ1-2, with unresolved D. In germline, CDR1 is MNHEY, CDR2 SVGAGI. CDR3 length equals 15 residues. V shed 2 bases and J shed 0 bases, with 10 bases lying between them.

The V gene is TRBV11-2, the J gene TRBJ2-1; 7 bases fit TRBD1. The V gene's germline CDR1 is SGHAT and CDR2 FQNNGV. This CDR3 is 17 amino acids long. J was trimmed by 6 bases and V by 6 bases; bases with no gene match: 17. CDR3 in amino acids: CASRPPPGQLSTNEQFF. As DNA, the CDR3 is TGTGCCAGCAGGCCACCCCCGGGACAGCTATCGACCAATGAGCAGTTCTTC. The full variable domain, in which reference TRBV11-2 and TRBJ2-1 provide the parts outside the CDR3, is EAGVAQSPRYKIIEKRQSVAFWCNPISGHATLYWYQQILGQGPKLLIQFQNNGVVDDSQLPKDRFSAERLKGVDSTLKIQPAKLEDSAVYLCASRPPPGQLSTNEQFFGPGTRLTVL.

The gene calls are TRBV6-5 and TRBJ2-1; 8 bases match TRBD1. CDR3 size: 15 residues. Trimming cost V 6 bases and J 6 bases; bases outside gene matches: 10. Per the germline V gene, CDR1 is MNHEY and CDR2 is SVGAGI. DNA of the CDR3: TGTGCCAGCAGAGCCGGGACAGGTGATTCCAATGAGCAGTTCTTC. This encodes CASRAGTGDSNEQFF.

The V gene is TRBV18, the J gene TRBJ2-7; D might be TRBD1 (6 bases). The length of the CDR3 is 16 residues. The germline V gene has CDR1 KGHSH and CDR2 LQKENI. V dropped 1 base and J dropped 2 bases, with 15 bases sitting between them. CDR3 coding DNA: TGTGCCAGCTCACCACGTGTCAACAGGGAGACCTACGAGCAGTACTTC. This gives the protein CASSPRVNRETYEQYF.